These T cell receptor beta chains were read from a single sample in a study of CD8+CD57+ T cells in acquired aplastic anemia. TCRdb reanalysed the reads using MiXCR and keeps one entry per CDR3 protein. The sample yields roughly 200,000 distinct CDR3 sequences, 63% seen once. The sequenced sample was sorted CD4+, CD8+, or CD8+CD57+ T cells (not recorded which) from PBMCs. All receptors derive from a human donor with aplastic anemia. Each CDR3 is given with its conserved first and last residue. Fields, in order: V gene, J gene, clone size, D gene, CDR3 protein, CDR3 DNA. A D gene is named only where the DNA matches it firmly. Rows may omit the clone size; those that give it use once, few, many or a size class.

>TRBV19|TRBJ2-1|-|TRBD1
CATRTGQGYNEQFF
TGTGCCACCCGGACCGGACAGGGCTACAATGAGCAGTTCTTC
>TRBV7-9|TRBJ2-7|-|-
CASSLEAADSYEQYF
TGTGCCAGCAGCTTAGAGGCTGCGGATTCCTACGAGCAGTACTTC
>TRBV7-9|TRBJ2-7|many|-
CASSLLRGLTYEQYF
TGTGCCAGCAGCCTCCTCCGGGGGCTGACCTACGAGCAGTACTTC
>TRBV20-1|TRBJ1-6|-|TRBD1
CSASAGTGGSPLHF
TGCAGTGCTAGCGCGGGGACAGGGGGTTCACCCCTCCACTTT
>TRBV7-2|TRBJ2-7|-|TRBD2
CASSFGVAGGHEQYF
TGTGCCAGCAGCTTTGGGGTAGCGGGGGGGCACGAGCAGTACTTC
>TRBV29-1|TRBJ2-1|few|TRBD1
CSVVQGNEQFF
TGCAGCGTCGTACAGGGGAATGAGCAGTTCTTC
>TRBV19|TRBJ2-7|-|-
CASSSQGTYEQYF
TGTGCCAGTAGTTCCCAGGGGACCTACGAGCAGTACTTC
>TRBV29-1|TRBJ2-7|few|TRBD1
CSVETRTGMLYEQYF
TGCAGCGTTGAGACTCGGACAGGGATGTTGTACGAGCAGTACTTC
>TRBV3-1|TRBJ2-3|-|TRBD2
CASSRRTSGKDTQYF
TGTGCCAGCAGCCGTCGGACTAGCGGGAAAGATACGCAGTATTTT
>TRBV2|TRBJ2-7|few|-
CASSLYAYEQYF
TGTGCCAGCAGCTTATACGCCTACGAGCAGTACTTC
>TRBV7-2|TRBJ1-6|-|TRBD1
CASSLSLPGQLHF
TGTGCCAGCAGCTTAAGCCTTCCGGGACAGCTCCACTTT
>TRBV7-9|TRBJ2-3|few|TRBD1
CASTLSGGVSTDTQYF
TGTGCCAGCACGCTCTCAGGGGGCGTAAGCACAGATACGCAGTATTTT
>TRBV7-6|TRBJ2-5|many|TRBD2
CASSLTSGAQKTQYF
TGTGCCAGCAGCTTAACTAGCGGGGCCCAGAAGACCCAGTACTTC
>TRBV20-1|TRBJ1-3|few|TRBD1
CSAEQGADTIYF
TGCAGTGCTGAACAGGGGGCTGACACCATATATTTT
>TRBV5-1|TRBJ2-3|-|TRBD2
CASILGTNGLAGGTDTQYF
TGCGCCAGCATCCTAGGAACTAATGGACTAGCTGGGGGCACAGATACGCAGTATTTT
>TRBV7-8|TRBJ1-3|many|TRBD1
CATGDRGSGNTIYF
TGTGCCACCGGTGACAGGGGCTCTGGAAACACCATATATTTT